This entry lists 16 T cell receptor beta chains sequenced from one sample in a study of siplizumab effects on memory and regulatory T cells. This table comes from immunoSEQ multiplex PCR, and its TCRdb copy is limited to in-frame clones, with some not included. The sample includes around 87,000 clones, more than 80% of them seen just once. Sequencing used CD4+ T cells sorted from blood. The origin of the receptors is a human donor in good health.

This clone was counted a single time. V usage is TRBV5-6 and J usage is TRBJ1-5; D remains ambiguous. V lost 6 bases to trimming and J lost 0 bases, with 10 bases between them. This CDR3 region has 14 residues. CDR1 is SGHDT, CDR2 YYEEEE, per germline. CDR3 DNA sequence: TGTGCCAGCACTGGGTTTTATAGCAATCAGCCCCAGCATTTT. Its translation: CASTGFYSNQPQHF.

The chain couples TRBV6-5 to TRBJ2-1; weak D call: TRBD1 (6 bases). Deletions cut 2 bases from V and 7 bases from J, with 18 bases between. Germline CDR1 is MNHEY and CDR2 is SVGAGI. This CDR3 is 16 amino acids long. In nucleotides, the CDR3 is TGTGCCAGCAGTTACGGCGACAGGTCATCAGGTAATGAGCAGTTCTTC. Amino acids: CASSYGDRSSGNEQFF.

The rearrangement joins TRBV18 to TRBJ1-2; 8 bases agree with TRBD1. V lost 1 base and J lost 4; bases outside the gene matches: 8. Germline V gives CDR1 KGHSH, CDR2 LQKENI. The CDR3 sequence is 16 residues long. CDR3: CASSPLSSGQGYGYTF. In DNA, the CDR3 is TGTGCCAGCTCACCACTGAGTTCCGGACAGGGCTATGGCTACACCTTC.

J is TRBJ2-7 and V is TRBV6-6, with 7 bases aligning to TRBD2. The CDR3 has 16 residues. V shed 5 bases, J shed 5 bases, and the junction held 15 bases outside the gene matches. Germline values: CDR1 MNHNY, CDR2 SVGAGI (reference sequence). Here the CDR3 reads CASSPYPGRAGDEQYF. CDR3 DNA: TGTGCCAGCAGTCCATACCCGGGGAGGGCGGGCGACGAGCAGTACTTC.

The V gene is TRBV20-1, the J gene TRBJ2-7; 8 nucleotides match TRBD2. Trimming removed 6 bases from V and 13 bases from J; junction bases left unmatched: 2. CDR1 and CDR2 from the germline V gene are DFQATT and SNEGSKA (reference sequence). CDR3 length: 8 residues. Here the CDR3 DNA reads TGCAGTGCAAGCGGGGGATACTTC. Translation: CSASGGYF.

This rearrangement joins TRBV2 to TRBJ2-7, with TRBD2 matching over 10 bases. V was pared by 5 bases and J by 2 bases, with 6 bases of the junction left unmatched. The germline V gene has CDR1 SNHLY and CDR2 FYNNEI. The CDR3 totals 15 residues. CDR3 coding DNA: TGTGCCAGCAGTTCCGGACTAGCGGCCCCCTACGAGCAGTACTTC. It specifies CASSSGLAAPYEQYF.

This chain's CDR3 is CASSQGGSSYNEQFF. The CDR3 DNA follows: TGTGCCAGCAGCCAGGGAGGGAGCTCCTACAATGAGCAGTTCTTC. The chain carries TRBV9 and TRBJ2-1; 7 nucleotides agree with TRBD2. Germline V gene lookup returns CDR1 SGDLS and CDR2 YYNGEE. Losses at the gene ends were 4 bases for V and 0 bases for J; bases not matched to a gene: 4. The length of the CDR3 is 15 residues.

This chain's CDR3 is CASSSGTSGRAYQETQYF. In DNA, the CDR3 is TGCGCCAGCAGCTCCGGGACTAGCGGGAGAGCGTACCAAGAGACCCAGTACTTC. The chain couples TRBV5-1 to TRBJ2-5, with 14 bases identical to TRBD2. V gave up 3 bases and J gave up 0 bases; unmatched junction bases: 7. This CDR3 has 18 amino acids. CDR1 and CDR2 from the germline V gene are SGHRS and YFSETQ.

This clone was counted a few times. The DNA for the CDR3 is TGTGCCAGCAGCTTAACGGGTGACAATCAGCCCCAGCATTTT. Encoded protein: CASSLTGDNQPQHF. V and J are TRBV7-9 and TRBJ1-5; no firm D call. This CDR3 comprises 14 residues. Between the trimmed V and J ends, which lost 2 bases and 3 bases, there was a span of 8 bases. CDR1 SEHNR and CDR2 FQNEAQ come from the germline V gene (reference sequence).

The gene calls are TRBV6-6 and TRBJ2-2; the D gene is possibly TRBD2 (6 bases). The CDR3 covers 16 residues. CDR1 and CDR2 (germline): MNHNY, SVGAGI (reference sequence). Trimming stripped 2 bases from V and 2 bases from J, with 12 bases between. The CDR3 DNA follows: TGTGCCAGCAGTTACCAAGCGGGTTCAAACACCGGGGAGCTGTTTTTT. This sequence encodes CASSYQAGSNTGELFF.

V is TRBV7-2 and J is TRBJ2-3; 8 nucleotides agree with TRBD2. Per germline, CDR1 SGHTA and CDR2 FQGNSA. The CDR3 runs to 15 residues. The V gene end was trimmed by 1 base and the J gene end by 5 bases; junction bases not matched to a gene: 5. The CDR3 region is CASSLGPGRVDTQYF. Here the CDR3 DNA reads TGTGCCAGCAGCTTAGGCCCCGGGAGGGTAGATACGCAGTATTTT.

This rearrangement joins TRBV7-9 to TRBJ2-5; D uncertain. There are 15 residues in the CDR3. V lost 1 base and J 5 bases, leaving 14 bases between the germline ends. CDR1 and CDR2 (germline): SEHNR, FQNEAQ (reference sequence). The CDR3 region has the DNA TGTGCCAGCAGCTTAGGTTGGTTTCAGCTGGAGACCCAGTACTTC. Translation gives CASSLGWFQLETQYF.

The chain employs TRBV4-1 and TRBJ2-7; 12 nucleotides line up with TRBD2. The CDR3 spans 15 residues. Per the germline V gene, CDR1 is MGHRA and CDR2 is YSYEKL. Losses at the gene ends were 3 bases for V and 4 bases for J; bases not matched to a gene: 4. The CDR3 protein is CASSQITSGRYEQYF. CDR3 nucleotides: TGCGCCAGCAGCCAGATTACTAGCGGGAGGTACGAGCAGTACTTC.

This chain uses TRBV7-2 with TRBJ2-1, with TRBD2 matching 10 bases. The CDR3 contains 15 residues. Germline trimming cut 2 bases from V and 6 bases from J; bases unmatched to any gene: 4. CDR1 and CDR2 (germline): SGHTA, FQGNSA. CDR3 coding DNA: TGTGCCAGCAGCTTAACAGGGACTAGCGTCAATGAGCAGTTCTTC. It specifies CASSLTGTSVNEQFF.

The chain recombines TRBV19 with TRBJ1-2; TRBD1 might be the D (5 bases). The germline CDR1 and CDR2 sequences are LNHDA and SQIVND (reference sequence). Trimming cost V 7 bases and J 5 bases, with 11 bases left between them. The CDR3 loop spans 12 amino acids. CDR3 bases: TGTGCCAGTACCTCGGGGGGGTATGGCTACACCTTC. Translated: CASTSGGYGYTF.

The CDR3 reads CASSITAYNEQFF. CDR3 bases: TGTGCCAGTAGTATAACAGCCTACAATGAGCAGTTCTTC. J is TRBJ2-1 and V is TRBV19; D gene uncertain. Per germline, CDR1 LNHDA and CDR2 SQIVND (reference sequence). The CDR3 contains 13 residues. The ends were cut back, 2 bases at V and 2 bases at J, with 4 bases in the middle. Drawing the rest from reference TRBV19 and TRBJ2-1, the complete variable domain is DGGITQSPKYLFRKEGQNVTLSCEQNLNHDAMYWYRQDPGQGLRLIYYSQIVNDFQKGDIAEGYSVSREKKESFPLTVTSAQKNPTAFYLCASSITAYNEQFFGPGTRLTVL.